This T cell receptor (beta chain) was recorded in a study of blood T cell repertoires in COVID-19. Libraries were prepared by immunoSEQ multiplex PCR; TCRdb keeps only in-frame clonotypes and omits some of them. Of 150,000 or so clones listed, about four fifths are singletons. The CDR3 extends over 15 amino acids. Germline V gene sequence: CDR1 ENHRY, CDR2 SYGVKD. V shed 4 bases and J 7 bases; nucleotides not matched to a gene: 13. The chain is built from TRBV10-3 and TRBJ2-7; 7 bases are a match to TRBD2. The specimen was peripheral blood. The TCR comes from a human donor in a cohort sampled during active COVID-19. The CDR3 DNA sequence: TGTGCCATCAGTGCCCCGGGACGGTGGGGAGGGGAGCAGTACTTC. Its protein is CAISAPGRWGGEQYF.